This entry is about one TCR beta chain. The target antigen is unknown. These data come from a study of T cells and Merkel cell carcinoma outcomes. Broader study findings: Repertoire plus T-cell density reportedly predicted Merkel cell carcinoma outcomes.

Only in-frame clones appear in the TCRdb table, and some are missing; sequencing was by immunoSEQ multiplex PCR. This table has under 25,000 clones, over 75% appearing once. This CDR3 region has 14 residues. V was clipped by 1 base and J by 5 bases, with 11 bases between them. Germline V CDR1 and CDR2: KGHSH, LQKENI. This receptor was identified in a human donor with Merkel cell carcinoma. Source material: tumor tissue from Merkel cell carcinoma. The chain joins TRBV18 to TRBJ2-5; maybe TRBD2 (7 bases). DNA for the CDR3: TGTGCCAGCTCACCACGGGGGGGCGGTGAGACCCAGTACTTC. It translates to CASSPRGGGETQYF. Full variable domain (remainder filled in from reference TRBV18 and TRBJ2-5): NAGVMQNPRHLVRRRGQEARLRCSPMKGHSHVYWYRQLPEEGLKFMVYLQKENIIDESGMPKERFSAEFPKEGPSILRIQQVVRGDSAAYFCASSPRGGGETQYFGPGTRLLVL.